This T cell receptor beta chain was sequenced for a study of blood T cell repertoires in COVID-19. Study-wide background: Acute and convalescent COVID-19 samples came from the United States, Italy and Spain.

Germline CDR1 and CDR2: SGHNT and YENEEA. The ends lost 5 bases at V and 0 bases at J; junction bases unmatched: 10. The CDR3 extends over 16 amino acids. Original data processing: Estimates of nucleated cell counts were drawn from the amplification of reference gene primers. Data came from immunoSEQ multiplex PCR; TCRdb stores just in-frame clones and leaves some out. V, J and clone size are taken as reported in that table, and D and trimming were inferred from the DNA itself. Of about 280,000 clones listed, about 87% are singletons. The sample comprised PBMCs or T cells enriched from blood (not recorded which). The J gene is TRBJ2-7, the V gene TRBV11-3; 7 bases match TRBD1. The source of this sequence is a woman aged 25 to 39 with acute COVID-19. DNA of the CDR3: TGTGCCAGCAGCGGATCGACCGGGACAGCCTCCTACGAGCAGTACTTC. This sequence encodes CASSGSTGTASYEQYF.